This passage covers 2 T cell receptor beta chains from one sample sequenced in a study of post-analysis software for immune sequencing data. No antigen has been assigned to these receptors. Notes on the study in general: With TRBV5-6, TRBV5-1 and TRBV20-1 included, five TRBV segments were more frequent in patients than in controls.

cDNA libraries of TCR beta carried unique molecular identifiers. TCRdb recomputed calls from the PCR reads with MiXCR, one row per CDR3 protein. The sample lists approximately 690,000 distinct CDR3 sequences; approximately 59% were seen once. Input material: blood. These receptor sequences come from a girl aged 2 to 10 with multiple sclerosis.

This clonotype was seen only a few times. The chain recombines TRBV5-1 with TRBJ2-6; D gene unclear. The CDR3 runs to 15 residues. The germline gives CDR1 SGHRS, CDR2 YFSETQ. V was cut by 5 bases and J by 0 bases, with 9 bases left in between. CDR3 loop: CASRPMGSGANVLTF. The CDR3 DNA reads TGCGCCAGCAGACCGATGGGCTCTGGGGCCAACGTCCTGACTTTC.

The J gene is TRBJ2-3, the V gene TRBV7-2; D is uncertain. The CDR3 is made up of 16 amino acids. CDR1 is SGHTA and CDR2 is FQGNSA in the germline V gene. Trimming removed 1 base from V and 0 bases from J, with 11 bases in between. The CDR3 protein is CASSLGHLTSTDTQYF. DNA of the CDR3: TGTGCCAGCAGCTTAGGGCACTTGACTAGCACAGATACGCAGTATTTT. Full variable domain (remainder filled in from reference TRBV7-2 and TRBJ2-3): GAGVSQSPSNKVTEKGKDVELRCDPISGHTALYWYRQSLGQGLEFLIYFQGNSAPDKSGLPSDRFSAERTGGSVSTLTIQRTQQEDSAVYLCASSLGHLTSTDTQYFGPGTRLTVL.